Below are 27 T cell receptor beta chains sequenced from a single sample in a study of identical twins' blood T cells. One entry per CDR3 protein results from TCRdb running MiXCR on the 5' RACE reads. Of 400,000 or so distinct CDR3 sequences listed, over 25% were seen once; the top ten hold about 6%. The specimen was PBMCs. These receptors were obtained from a woman aged 18 to 55 in good health.

The gene calls are TRBV3-1 and TRBJ1-1; 8 bases are a match to TRBD1. The CDR3 sequence is 11 residues long. The V gene's germline CDR1 is LGHDT and CDR2 YNNKEL (reference sequence). The V gene end was trimmed by 4 bases and the J gene end by 11 bases; junction bases not matched to a gene: 3. The CDR3 nucleotides are TGTGCCAGCAGCCGGCGGGACAGGGCTTTCTTT. Its translation is CASSRRDRAFF.

CDR3 residues: CASSWGGSNEKLFF. The CDR3, as DNA: TGCGCCAGCAGCTGGGGAGGGAGTAATGAAAAACTGTTTTTT. The rearrangement links TRBV5-1 to TRBJ1-4; unclear D gene. The ends were cut back, 3 bases at V and 4 bases at J, with 10 bases in the middle. The CDR3 covers 14 residues. Germline CDR1 is SGHRS and CDR2 is YFSETQ.

The chain links TRBV12-3 or TRBV12-4 to TRBJ2-1; D is ambiguous. The V gene lost 3 bases and the J gene lost 10 bases, with 7 bases spanning the gap. The CDR3 is 11 residues long. The CDR3 DNA follows: TGTGCCAGCAGTTTCCTTGCCGAGCAGTTCTTC. Amino acids: CASSFLAEQFF.

This clonotype was seen at least ten times. CDR3 in amino acids: CASSEGRRAAGGSTDTQYF. The CDR3 DNA is TGTGCCAGCAGTGAAGGAAGGAGGGCTGCCGGGGGAAGCACAGATACGCAGTATTTT. This chain connects TRBV25-1 to TRBJ2-3; possible D gene TRBD2, 6 bases. Germline-derived CDR1 and CDR2 are MGHDK and SYGVNS. The V and J ends lost 2 bases and 0 bases respectively, with 21 bases between them. This CDR3 contains 19 residues.

This clonotype was observed a handful of times. This rearrangement joins TRBV9 to TRBJ2-1; D is unresolved. The germline CDR1 and CDR2 sequences are SGDLS and YYNGEE. The germline V and J ends were trimmed by 4 bases and 5 bases, with 13 bases remaining between them. The CDR3 sequence is 14 residues long. The CDR3 protein is CASSPPNGNNEQFF. DNA of the CDR3: TGTGCCAGCAGCCCACCGAACGGAAACAATGAGCAGTTCTTC. The full variable domain, its missing parts supplied by reference TRBV9 and TRBJ2-1, is DSGVTQTPKHLITATGQRVTLRCSPRSGDLSVYWYQQSLDQGLQFLIQYYNGEERAKGNILERFSAQQFPDLHSELNLSSLELGDSALYFCASSPPNGNNEQFFGPGTRLTVL.

The chain uses TRBV20-1 and TRBJ2-5; D remains unclear. The CDR3 has 11 residues. The germline V gene has CDR1 DFQATT and CDR2 SNEGSKA (reference sequence). Trimming pared 2 bases from V and 4 bases from J, leaving 5 bases between. Here the CDR3 DNA reads TGCAGTGCTAGATTGCTAGAGACCCAGTACTTC. Protein sequence: CSARLLETQYF.

This clonotype was seen only a few times. The V gene is TRBV7-6, the J gene TRBJ1-1; TRBD1 aligns across 9 bases. The V gene end was trimmed by 8 bases and the J gene end by 2 bases; junction bases not matched to a gene: 6. Germline assignment: CDR1 SGHVS and CDR2 FNYEAQ. The CDR3 runs to 14 residues. The CDR3 spells CASVKGQGNTEAFF. The CDR3 DNA reads as TGTGCCAGCGTAAAGGGACAGGGAAACACTGAAGCTTTCTTT.

A few counts support this clonotype. This chain joins TRBV29-1 and TRBJ2-5; no firm D call. Germline V CDR1 and CDR2: SQVTM, ANQGSEA. The CDR3 is made up of 13 amino acids. Trimming took 0 bases from V and 3 from J, leaving 8 bases between them. This CDR3 is CSVEEWRKETQYF. In nucleotides, the CDR3 is TGCAGCGTTGAAGAGTGGCGGAAAGAGACCCAGTACTTC.

The chain carries TRBV6-1 and TRBJ2-1, with D unclear. Germline CDR1 and CDR2: MNHNS and SASEGT. V dropped 2 bases and J dropped 0 bases, with 8 bases sitting between them. CDR3 length: 15 residues. CDR3 loop: CASSEYVSSYNEQFF. The DNA for the CDR3 is TGTGCCAGCAGTGAATACGTAAGCTCCTACAATGAGCAGTTCTTC.

There are a few counts of this clonotype. This sequence joins TRBV7-9 and TRBJ1-5; D is perhaps TRBD1 (5 bases). The CDR3 covers 14 residues. The V and J ends lost 5 bases and 1 base respectively, with 9 bases between them. Germline lookup yields CDR1 SEHNR and CDR2 FQNEAQ (reference sequence). CDR3 DNA: TGTGCCAGCAGCGCGTGGGACAGCAATCAGCCCCAGCATTTT. Its protein product is CASSAWDSNQPQHF. The complete variable domain, with remaining parts taken from reference TRBV7-9 and TRBJ1-5, reads DTGVSQNPRHKITKRGQNVTFRCDPISEHNRLYWYRQTLGQGPEFLTYFQNEAQLEKSRLLSDRFSAERPKGSFSTLEIQRTEQGDSAMYLCASSAWDSNQPQHFGDGTRLSIL.

This clonotype was seen more than once but under ten times. V gene TRBV5-4 combines with J gene TRBJ1-1; D unclear. The V and J ends lost 0 bases and 2 bases respectively, with 8 bases between them. The CDR3 is 14 amino acids. Germline values: CDR1 SGHNT, CDR2 YYREEE (reference sequence). CDR3 sequence reads: CASSLEVGNTEAFF. CDR3 DNA sequence: TGTGCCAGCAGCTTGGAGGTTGGAAACACTGAAGCTTTCTTT.

This clonotype appeared a few times. This chain's CDR3 is CASSPMGQTNTEAFF. The CDR3, as DNA: TGTGCCAGCAGCCCAATGGGACAGACGAACACTGAAGCTTTCTTT. V and J are TRBV13 and TRBJ1-1; 7 bases are shared with TRBD1. The CDR3 sequence is 15 residues long. Trimming at V came to 5 bases and at J to 1 base, leaving 7 bases not matched to a gene. The V gene's germline CDR1 is PRHDT and CDR2 FYEKMQ (reference sequence).

Points on this clonotype: A read error may be the cause here, since a much bigger clone is one base away. V is TRBV9 and J is TRBJ2-7, with D hard to call. This CDR3 has 14 amino acids. The germline gives CDR1 SGDLS, CDR2 YYNGEE. The DNA of the CDR3 is TGTACCAGCAGCGTAGCCCCCTCCTCCTACGAGCAGTACTTC. Encoded protein: CTSSVAPSSYEQYF.

The chain's CDR3 is CASSAERAAEAFF. CDR3 nucleotides: TGTGCCAGCAGTGCTGAGCGGGCCGCTGAAGCTTTCTTT. The chain links TRBV12-3 or TRBV12-4 to TRBJ1-1; D ambiguous. The CDR3 sequence is 13 residues long. Trimming left V 5 bases short and J 6 bases short, with 13 bases between.

This clonotype was seen many times. V is TRBV28 and J is TRBJ1-3; 9 bases are a match to TRBD1. J lost 5 bases, V lost 6 bases, and 5 bases had no gene match. This CDR3 has 14 residues. Germline V gives CDR1 MDHEN, CDR2 SYDVKM. The chain's CDR3 is CASSPQGARNTIYF. In DNA form, the CDR3 reads TGTGCCAGCAGCCCACAGGGGGCTAGAAACACCATATATTTT.

CDR3 sequence (DNA): TGCAGTGCTAGAGGTTCCGCCAGGAGAAACACAGATACGCAGTATTTT. Protein sequence: CSARGSARRNTDTQYF. This rearrangement joins TRBV20-1 to TRBJ2-3, with D unresolved. Looked up from germline, CDR1 is DFQATT and CDR2 is SNEGSKA (reference sequence). This CDR3 has 16 amino acids. V lost 1 base, J lost 2 bases, and 16 bases lay in between.

About this clonotype: This could be a read error, since a much larger clone is one nucleotide away. Since no conserved phenylalanine or tryptophan closes the CDR3, a read error is the likely cause. The chain joins TRBV29-1 to TRBJ1-1; unclear D gene. CDR1 is SQVTM, CDR2 ANQGSEA, per germline. The CDR3 is made up of 12 amino acids. V was trimmed by 0 bases and J by 9 bases, leaving 11 bases between them. In DNA form, the CDR3 reads TGCAGCGTTGAAGAGGCCAGGAGCAAAGCTTTCATT. The encoded protein is CSVEEARSKAFI.

The chain carries TRBV11-2 and TRBJ1-1, with 8 bases matching TRBD1. Germline CDR1 SGHAT, CDR2 FQNNGV. The CDR3 is 17 residues long. The V and J ends lost 1 base and 5 bases, in that order; junction bases with no gene match: 12. CDR3 sequence: CASSLGRDRYRRTEAFF. The CDR3 nucleotides are TGTGCCAGCAGCTTAGGGCGGGACAGGTACCGGAGGACTGAAGCTTTCTTT.

The chain employs TRBV29-1 and TRBJ2-2; TRBD2 might be the D (6 bases). Germline CDR1 and CDR2: SQVTM and ANQGSEA. CDR3 length equals 12 residues. CDR3 in DNA: TGCAGGGTACTAGCAGGCATCGGGGAGCTGTTTTTT. It codes for CRVLAGIGELFF.

In its sample, this clonotype was seen a few times. The chain recombines TRBV2 with TRBJ1-5; possible D gene TRBD1, 6 bases. This CDR3 is built from 14 residues. CDR1 and CDR2 from the germline V gene are SNHLY and FYNNEI. The V gene lost 6 bases and the J gene lost 2 bases, with 11 bases spanning the gap. The CDR3 reads CASSRTVGNQPQHF. CDR3 bases: TGTGCCAGCAGCCGGACAGTGGGCAATCAGCCCCAGCATTTT.

This clonotype showed up just a few times. V gene TRBV3-1 combines with J gene TRBJ1-2; D is uncertain. Trimming took 2 bases from V and 8 from J, leaving 12 bases between them. This CDR3 has 13 residues. Per the germline V gene, CDR1 is LGHDT and CDR2 is YNNKEL (reference sequence). Here the CDR3 reads CASSQWEGNGYTF. In DNA form, the CDR3 reads TGTGCCAGCAGCCAATGGGAGGGAAACGGCTACACCTTC.

The chain recombines TRBV9 with TRBJ2-4, with D possibly called TRBD1 or TRBD2 (5 bases each). Germline CDR1 SGDLS, CDR2 YYNGEE. This CDR3 region has 12 residues. V was pared by 3 bases and J by 7 bases, with 8 bases between. This CDR3 is CASSGDVNIQYF. Here the CDR3 DNA reads TGTGCCAGCAGCGGGGACGTCAACATTCAGTACTTC.

Remarks on this clonotype: One end of the junction is discordant with germline, which a read error may explain. The rearrangement uses TRBV28 and TRBJ2-7; a weak D match, TRBD1 (6 bases). Germline CDR1 MDHEN, CDR2 SYDVKM. The CDR3 spans 11 residues. The DNA of the CDR3 is TGTGCCAGCAGTTCGAACAGGGCTTGGGACTTC. This translates into CASSSNRAWDF.

The rearrangement links TRBV7-9 to TRBJ2-3, with TRBD2 as a possible D gene (5 bases). The ends were cut back, 5 bases at V and 5 bases at J, with 11 bases in the middle. Germline V gene lookup returns CDR1 SEHNR and CDR2 FQNEAQ (reference sequence). This CDR3 comprises 13 residues. The CDR3 protein is CASSISSGDTQYF. As DNA, the CDR3 is TGTGCCAGCAGCATTTCAAGCGGAGATACGCAGTATTTT.

This clonotype is a singleton in its sample. The V and J genes are TRBV12-3 or TRBV12-4 and TRBJ1-5; TRBD1 agrees at 7 bases. Unmatched junction bases numbered 9, after V lost 3 bases and J lost 4 bases. The CDR3 consists of 16 residues. CDR3 residues: CASSFRQGEGNQPQHF. The CDR3, as DNA: TGTGCCAGCAGTTTCAGACAGGGCGAGGGAAATCAGCCCCAGCATTTT.

CDR3 nucleotide sequence: TGCGCCAGCAGCTGGACGACTGGACAGCCCCAGCATTTT. Translation gives CASSWTTGQPQHF. The chain employs TRBV5-1 and TRBJ1-5; no firm D call. The CDR3 consists of 13 residues. Deletions cut 3 bases from V and 7 bases from J, with 11 bases between. Germline loops: CDR1 SGHRS, CDR2 YFSETQ.

In its sample, this clonotype was seen a few times. Germline is not matched at one junction end, which may reflect a read error. This rearrangement joins TRBV27 to TRBJ1-5; D not resolved. The germline gives CDR1 MNHEY, CDR2 SMNVEV (reference sequence). CDR3 size: 15 residues. CDR3 residues: CAGSLSSVFNQPQHF. The DNA of the CDR3 is TGTGCCGGCAGTTTATCGTCTGTTTTTAATCAGCCCCAGCATTTT.